Listed here is a single T cell receptor beta chain. Its antigen target is currently unknown. No clone much larger than this one lies a single base away; base qualities are absent. These data originate in a study of T cells in Graves' hyperthyroidism and ophthalmopathy (dated 2019 in TCRdb). Some background on the complete study: Peripheral blood samples were taken at the time of initial diagnosis, prior to any treatment. In about 6 Graves' hyperthyroidism patients, the study also compared T-cell repertoires from thyroid tissue with T-cell repertoires from blood. TCR V-J signatures able to tell the groups apart were searched for in a discovery cohort of 95 or so patients, of whom roughly 42 had Graves' ophthalmopathy and about 60 had stable Graves' hyperthyroidism. Following sampling, methimazole starting at 30 mg daily was given to hyperthyroidism patients, and high-dose intravenous methylprednisolone was given to ophthalmopathy patients. An independent validation cohort of under 20 hyperthyroidism patients and about 15 patients who later progressed to ophthalmopathy tested prospective prediction of ophthalmopathy. The paper reports TCR Vbeta CDR3 sequencing of more than 120 peripheral blood samples: approximately 43 ophthalmopathy, under 80 hyperthyroidism and around 17 progressor patients. The approximately 100 discovery patients were randomly split 7:3 into training and test sets.

Beyond this particular receptor, the publication reports: In validation, the model predicted progression to ophthalmopathy a median of around 6.5 months before onset, with approximately 68% sensitivity and about 72% specificity. In cross-validation, a model built on a 13 V-J signature told ophthalmopathy apart from stable hyperthyroidism with approximately 90% sensitivity and roughly 81% specificity, and in testing the same model reached 80%/75%. Blood samples also contained most of the expanded thyroid clonotypes (frequency above 0.001), which suggests that blood repertoires may reflect thyroid immune responses. Sample size was not statistically predetermined, and investigators were not blinded to group allocation.

The TCR beta CDR3 regions were amplified from the RNA transcripts. For the first round of RT-PCR on the TCR CDR3, the HTBI primer set was used together with the Qiagen OneStep RT-PCR kit. The libraries were constructed in a second round of multiplex PCR and then size-selected and purified. Paired-end sequencing of the libraries was performed with 100 bp reads on an Illumina HiSeq2000. In the authors' own workflow: SOAPnuke was used to process the raw data, throwing out any read that contained adapters or uncalled bases, had a mean Phred below 15, or lacked an exact constant-primer or identifier match. COPE v1.2.5 was used to merge the high-quality paired reads, and each unique nucleotide sequence was defined as a clonotype. MiTCR v1.1 was used to align clonotypes to the IMGT TRBV, TRBD and TRBJ reference segments. Analysis was restricted to V-J combinations with a frequency above 0.0001, which covered 98% to 99.2% of repertoires. A TCS score was defined as the ratio of F50 (clonal expansion) to E x V (chaos), with BLOSUM62-based TCRdist applied between CDR3 peptides within each V-J. Welch's t-statistics and random forest reduced around 510 V-J features to roughly 13, which were used in a naive Bayes classifier (R e1071). TCRdb reran the public reads through fastp at Q25 and MiXCR, keeping productive beta chains. Each entry merges the rows of one CDR3 protein and shows their most common DNA and genes. For this entry, the V and J calls and clone size follow TCRdb and not the study's own pipeline. The sample table shows approximately 400,000 distinct CDR3 sequences, and approximately 15% are seen once. The ten most abundant clones make up 30% to 35% of the sample.

CDR1 is given as SGHRS and CDR2 as YFSETQ, both from the germline V gene. The CDR3 spans 13 residues, from the cysteine through the phenylalanine. Of all the DNA, just the CDR3 is kept, 39 bases in frame from base 1. Trimming takes 7 bases from V and 1 base from J, and the germline ends sit 11 bases apart. Graves' hyperthyroidism was defined as stable when no progression to ophthalmopathy occurred over 18 months of follow-up. Hyperthyroidism patients were aged 18 to 65 years and newly diagnosed, with disease duration of less than 2 months. Exclusion was applied to patients with uncontrolled infections, other autoimmune diseases, pregnancy or lactation. Diagnoses relied on clinical symptoms, serum thyroxine and TRAb, thyroid ultrasound and orbital computed tomography. Ficoll-Paque density gradient centrifugation was used to isolate PBMCs from 8 to 10 ml of fresh peripheral blood. Total RNA was extracted using Trizol reagent, and RNA quality was assessed on an Agilent 2100 Bioanalyzer.

The sequence was collected from a woman in her thirties with Graves' hyperthyroidism. Material for sequencing was blood. The V and J genes are TRBV5-1 and TRBJ2-5; tentative D gene TRBD2, with 5 bases matching. This receptor carries the CDR3 CASRTGIQETQYF. The sequenced DNA: TGCGCCAGCCGGACGGGGATCCAAGAGACCCAGTACTTC.